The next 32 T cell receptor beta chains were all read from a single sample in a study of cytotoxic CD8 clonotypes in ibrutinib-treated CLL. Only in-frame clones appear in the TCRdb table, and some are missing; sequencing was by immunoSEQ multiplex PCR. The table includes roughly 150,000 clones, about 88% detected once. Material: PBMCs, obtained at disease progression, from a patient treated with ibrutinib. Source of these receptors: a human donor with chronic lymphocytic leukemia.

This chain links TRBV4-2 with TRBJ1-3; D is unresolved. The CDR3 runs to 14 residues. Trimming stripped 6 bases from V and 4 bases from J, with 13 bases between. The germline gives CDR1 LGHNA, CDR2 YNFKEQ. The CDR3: CASSHVGGGNTIYF. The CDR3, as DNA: TGTGCCAGCAGTCACGTAGGAGGGGGAAACACCATATATTTT.

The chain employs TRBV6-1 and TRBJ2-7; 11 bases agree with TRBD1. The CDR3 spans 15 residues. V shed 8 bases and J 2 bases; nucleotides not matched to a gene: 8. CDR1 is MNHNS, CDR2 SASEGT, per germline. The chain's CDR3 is CASCDRGQGAYEQYF. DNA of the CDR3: TGTGCCAGCTGCGATCGGGGACAGGGGGCCTACGAGCAGTACTTC.

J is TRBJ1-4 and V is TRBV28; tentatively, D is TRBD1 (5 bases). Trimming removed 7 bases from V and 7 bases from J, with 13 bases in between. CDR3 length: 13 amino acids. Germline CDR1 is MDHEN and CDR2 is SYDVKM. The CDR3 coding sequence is TGTGCCAGCACCCCCTTGGGGGTTGAAAAACTGTTTTTT. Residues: CASTPLGVEKLFF.

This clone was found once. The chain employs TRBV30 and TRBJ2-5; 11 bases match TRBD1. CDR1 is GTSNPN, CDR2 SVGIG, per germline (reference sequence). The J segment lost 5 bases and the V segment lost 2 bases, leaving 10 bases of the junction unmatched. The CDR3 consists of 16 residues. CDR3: CAWSSWTGGSRETQYF. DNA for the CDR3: TGTGCCTGGAGTTCATGGACAGGGGGCTCACGGGAGACCCAGTACTTC. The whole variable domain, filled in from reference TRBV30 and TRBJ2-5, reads SQTIHQWPATLVQPVGSPLSLECTVEGTSNPNLYWYRQAAGRGLQLLFYSVGIGQISSEVPQNLSASRPQDRQFILSSKKLLLSDSGFYLCAWSSWTGGSRETQYFGPGTRLLVL.

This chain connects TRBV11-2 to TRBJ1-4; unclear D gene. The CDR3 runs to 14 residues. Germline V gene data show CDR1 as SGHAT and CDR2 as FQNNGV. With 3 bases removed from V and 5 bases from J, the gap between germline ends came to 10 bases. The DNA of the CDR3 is TGTGCCAGCAGCTTCGGGAGAGCGAATGAAAAACTGTTTTTT. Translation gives CASSFGRANEKLFF.

CDR3 region: CASSLAPNPSNGYTF. The CDR3, as DNA: TGTGCCAGCAGCTTAGCCCCAAACCCATCGAATGGCTACACCTTC. The chain carries TRBV7-8 and TRBJ1-2; D remains ambiguous. The V end lost 0 bases, the J end lost 6 bases, and 14 bases lay between the germline ends. CDR3 length: 15 residues. Germline CDR1 reads SGHVS; CDR2 reads FQNEAQ.

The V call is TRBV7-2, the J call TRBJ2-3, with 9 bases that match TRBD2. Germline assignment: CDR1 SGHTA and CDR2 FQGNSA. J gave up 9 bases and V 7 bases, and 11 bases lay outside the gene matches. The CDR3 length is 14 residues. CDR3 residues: CASNLRPGLATQYF. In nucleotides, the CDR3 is TGTGCCAGCAACCTCCGGCCGGGACTAGCAACGCAGTATTTT.

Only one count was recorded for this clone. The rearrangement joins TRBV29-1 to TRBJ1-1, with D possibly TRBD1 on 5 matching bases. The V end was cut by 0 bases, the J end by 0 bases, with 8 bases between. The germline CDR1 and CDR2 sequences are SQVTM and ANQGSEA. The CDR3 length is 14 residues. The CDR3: CSVEDREMNTEAFF. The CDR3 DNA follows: TGCAGCGTTGAAGACAGGGAAATGAACACTGAAGCTTTCTTT.

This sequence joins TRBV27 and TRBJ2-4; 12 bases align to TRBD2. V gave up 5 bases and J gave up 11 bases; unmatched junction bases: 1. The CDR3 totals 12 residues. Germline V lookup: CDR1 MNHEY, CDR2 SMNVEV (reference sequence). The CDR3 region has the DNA TGTGCCAGCAGTCTAGCGGGAGGGTTTCAGTACTTC. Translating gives CASSLAGGFQYF.

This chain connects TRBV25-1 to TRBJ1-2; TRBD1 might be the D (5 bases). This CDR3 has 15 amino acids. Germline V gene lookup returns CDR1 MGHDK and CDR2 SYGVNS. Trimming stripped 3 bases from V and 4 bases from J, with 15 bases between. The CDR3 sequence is CASSDGRGRAYGYTF. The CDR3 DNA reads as TGTGCCAGCAGTGATGGAAGAGGCAGGGCCTATGGCTACACCTTC.

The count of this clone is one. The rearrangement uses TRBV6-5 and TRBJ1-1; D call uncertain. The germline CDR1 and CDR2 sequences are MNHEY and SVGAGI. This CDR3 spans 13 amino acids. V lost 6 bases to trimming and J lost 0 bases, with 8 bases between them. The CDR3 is CASSKQLNTEAFF. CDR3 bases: TGTGCCAGCAGCAAACAGTTGAACACTGAAGCTTTCTTT.

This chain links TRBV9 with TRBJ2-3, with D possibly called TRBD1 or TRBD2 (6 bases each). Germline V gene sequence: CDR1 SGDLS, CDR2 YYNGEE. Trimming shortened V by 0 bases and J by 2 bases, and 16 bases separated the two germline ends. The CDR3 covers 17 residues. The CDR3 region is CASSVGRGANPTDTQYF. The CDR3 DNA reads TGTGCCAGCAGCGTAGGGAGGGGGGCGAATCCCACAGATACGCAGTATTTT. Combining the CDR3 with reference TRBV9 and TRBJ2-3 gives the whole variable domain DSGVTQTPKHLITATGQRVTLRCSPRSGDLSVYWYQQSLDQGLQFLIQYYNGEERAKGNILERFSAQQFPDLHSELNLSSLELGDSALYFCASSVGRGANPTDTQYFGPGTRLTVL.

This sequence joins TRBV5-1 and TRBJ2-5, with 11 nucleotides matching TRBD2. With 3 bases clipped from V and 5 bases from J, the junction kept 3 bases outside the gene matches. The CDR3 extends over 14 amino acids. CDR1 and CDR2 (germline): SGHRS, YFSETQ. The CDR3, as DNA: TGCGCCAGCAGCTCACGGACTAGCGGGGAGACCCAGTACTTC. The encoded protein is CASSSRTSGETQYF.

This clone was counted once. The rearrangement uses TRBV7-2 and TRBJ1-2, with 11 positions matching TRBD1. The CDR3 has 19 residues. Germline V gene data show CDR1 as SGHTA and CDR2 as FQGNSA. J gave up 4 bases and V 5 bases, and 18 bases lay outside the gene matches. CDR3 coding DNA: TGTGCCAGCAGCGCCCCGACCCGGGACAGGGGGACCGGGATCTATGGCTACACCTTC. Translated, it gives CASSAPTRDRGTGIYGYTF.

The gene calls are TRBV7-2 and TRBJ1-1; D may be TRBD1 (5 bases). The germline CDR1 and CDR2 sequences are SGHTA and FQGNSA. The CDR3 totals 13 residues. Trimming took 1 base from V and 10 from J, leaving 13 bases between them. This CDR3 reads CASSLGDRLIAFF. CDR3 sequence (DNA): TGTGCCAGCAGCTTAGGAGACAGACTTATAGCTTTCTTT.

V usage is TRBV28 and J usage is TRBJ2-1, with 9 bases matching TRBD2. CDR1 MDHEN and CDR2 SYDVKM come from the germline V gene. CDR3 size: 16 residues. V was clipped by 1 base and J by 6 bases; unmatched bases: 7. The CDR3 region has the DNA TGTGCCAGCAGTTTATTGGGCGGGAGGGCCATCAATGAGCAGTTCTTC. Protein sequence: CASSLLGGRAINEQFF.

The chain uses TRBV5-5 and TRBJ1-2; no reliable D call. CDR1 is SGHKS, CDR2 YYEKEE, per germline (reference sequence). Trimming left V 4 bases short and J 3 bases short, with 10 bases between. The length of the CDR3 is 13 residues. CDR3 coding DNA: TGTGCCAGCAGCCCTGGACCCCACTATGGCTACACCTTC. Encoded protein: CASSPGPHYGYTF.

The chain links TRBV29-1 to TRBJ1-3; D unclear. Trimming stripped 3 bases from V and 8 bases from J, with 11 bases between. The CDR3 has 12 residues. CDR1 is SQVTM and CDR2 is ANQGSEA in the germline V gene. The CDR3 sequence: CSVEPTGDTIYF. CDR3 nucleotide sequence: TGCAGCGTTGAGCCGACTGGGGACACCATATATTTT.

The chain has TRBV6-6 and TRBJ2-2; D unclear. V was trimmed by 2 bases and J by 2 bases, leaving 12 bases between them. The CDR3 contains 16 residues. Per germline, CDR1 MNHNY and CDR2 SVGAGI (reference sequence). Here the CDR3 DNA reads TGTGCCAGCAGTTACGCCCTGAGCGTCAACACCGGGGAGCTGTTTTTT. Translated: CASSYALSVNTGELFF.

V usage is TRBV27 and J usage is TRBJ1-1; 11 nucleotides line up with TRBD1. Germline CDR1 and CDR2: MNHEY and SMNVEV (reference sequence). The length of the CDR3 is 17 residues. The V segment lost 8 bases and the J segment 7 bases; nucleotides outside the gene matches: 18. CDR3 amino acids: CASCVGTGGIMVGEAFF. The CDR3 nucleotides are TGTGCCAGCTGCGTTGGGACAGGGGGGATCATGGTCGGTGAAGCTTTCTTT.

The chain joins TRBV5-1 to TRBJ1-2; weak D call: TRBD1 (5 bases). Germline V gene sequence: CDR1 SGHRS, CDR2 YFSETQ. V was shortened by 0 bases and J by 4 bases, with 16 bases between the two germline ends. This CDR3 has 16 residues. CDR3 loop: CASSLASRGGSYGYTF. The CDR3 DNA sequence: TGCGCCAGCAGCTTGGCCTCACGCGGGGGTAGCTATGGCTACACCTTC. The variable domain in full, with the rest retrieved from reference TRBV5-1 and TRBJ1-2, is KAGVTQTPRYLIKTRGQQVTLSCSPISGHRSVSWYQQTPGQGLQFLFEYFSETQRNKGNFPGRFSGRQFSNSRSEMNVSTLELGDSALYLCASSLASRGGSYGYTFGSGTRLTVV.

This CDR3 is CASTGQRVYEQYF. In DNA, the CDR3 is TGCGCCAGTACGGGACAGCGAGTCTACGAGCAGTACTTC. The gene calls are TRBV10-2 and TRBJ2-7; the match to TRBD1 covers 7 bases. V lost 9 bases, J lost 3 bases, and 8 bases stayed unmatched. This CDR3 spans 13 amino acids. Germline V gene data show CDR1 as WSHSY and CDR2 as SAAADI.

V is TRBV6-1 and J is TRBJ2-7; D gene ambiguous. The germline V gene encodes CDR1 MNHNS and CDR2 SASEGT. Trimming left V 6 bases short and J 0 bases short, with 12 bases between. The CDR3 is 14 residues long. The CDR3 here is CASSPFLGSYEQYF. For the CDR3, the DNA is TGTGCCAGCAGCCCCTTCCTCGGCTCCTACGAGCAGTACTTC.

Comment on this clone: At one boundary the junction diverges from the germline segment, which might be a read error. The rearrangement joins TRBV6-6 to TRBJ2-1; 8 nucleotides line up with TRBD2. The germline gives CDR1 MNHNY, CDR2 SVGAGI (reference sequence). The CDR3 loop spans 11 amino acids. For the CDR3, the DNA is TGTGCCAGCAAGCGGGGGAGAGATAGGGTCTTC. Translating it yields CASKRGRDRVF.

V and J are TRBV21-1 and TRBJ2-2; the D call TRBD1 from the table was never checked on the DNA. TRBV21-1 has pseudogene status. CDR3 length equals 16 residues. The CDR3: CASSKAPESNTGELFF. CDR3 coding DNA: TGTGCCAGCAGCAAAGCTCCAGAAAGTAACACCGGGGAGCTGTTTTTT.

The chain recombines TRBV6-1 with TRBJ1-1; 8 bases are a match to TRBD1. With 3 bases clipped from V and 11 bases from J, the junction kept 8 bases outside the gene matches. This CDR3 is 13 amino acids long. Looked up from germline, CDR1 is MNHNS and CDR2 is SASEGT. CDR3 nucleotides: TGTGCCAGCAGTGAGACGACAGGGGTTGTTGCTTTCTTT. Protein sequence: CASSETTGVVAFF.

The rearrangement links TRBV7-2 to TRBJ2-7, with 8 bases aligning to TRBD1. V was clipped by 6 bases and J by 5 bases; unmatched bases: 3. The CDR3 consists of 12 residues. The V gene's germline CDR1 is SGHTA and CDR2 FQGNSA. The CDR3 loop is CASRQTGDEQYF. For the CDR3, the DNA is TGTGCCAGCAGGCAGACAGGGGACGAGCAGTACTTC.

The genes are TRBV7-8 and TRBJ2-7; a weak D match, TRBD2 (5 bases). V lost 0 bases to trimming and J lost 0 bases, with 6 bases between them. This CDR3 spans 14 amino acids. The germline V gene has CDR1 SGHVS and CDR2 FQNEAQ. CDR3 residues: CASSLAGVSYEQYF. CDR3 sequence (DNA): TGTGCCAGCAGCTTAGCGGGAGTCTCCTACGAGCAGTACTTC.

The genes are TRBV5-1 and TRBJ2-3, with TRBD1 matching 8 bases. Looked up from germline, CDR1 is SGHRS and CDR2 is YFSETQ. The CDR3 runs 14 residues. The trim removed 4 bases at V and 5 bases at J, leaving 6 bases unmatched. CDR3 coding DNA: TGCGCCAGCAGCCTACAGGGGGATCGAGATACGCAGTATTTT. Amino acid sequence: CASSLQGDRDTQYF.

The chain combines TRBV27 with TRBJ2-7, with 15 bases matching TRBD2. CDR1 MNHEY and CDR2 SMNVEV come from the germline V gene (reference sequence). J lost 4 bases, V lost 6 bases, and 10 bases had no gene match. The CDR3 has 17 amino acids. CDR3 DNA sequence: TGTGCCAGCAGCTCTAACGTCGGACTAGCGGGAGGGTACGAGCAGTACTTC. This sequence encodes CASSSNVGLAGGYEQYF.

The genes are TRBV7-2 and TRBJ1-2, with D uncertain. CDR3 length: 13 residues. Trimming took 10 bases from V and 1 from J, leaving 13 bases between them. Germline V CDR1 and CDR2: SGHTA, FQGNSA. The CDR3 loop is CAIASRGNYGYTF. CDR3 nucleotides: TGTGCCATCGCGAGCCGGGGTAACTATGGCTACACCTTC.

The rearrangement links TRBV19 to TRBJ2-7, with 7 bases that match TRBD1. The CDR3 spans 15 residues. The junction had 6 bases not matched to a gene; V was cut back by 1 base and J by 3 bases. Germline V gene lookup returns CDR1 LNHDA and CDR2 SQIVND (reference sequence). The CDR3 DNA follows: TGTGCCAGTAGTATAGTGGGGGACAGCTTCTACGAGCAGTACTTC. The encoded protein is CASSIVGDSFYEQYF.